This TCR beta chain was obtained from a study of low-dose radiotherapy and immunotherapy resistance in tumors. CDR3 size: 18 residues. Trimming removed 2 bases from V and 0 bases from J, with 19 bases in between. CDR1 SEHNR and CDR2 FQNEAQ come from the germline V gene (reference sequence). This clonotype was detected ten times or more. Noted time point: after trial treatment. Stated treatment: LDRT plus nivolumab, ipilimumab, low-dose cyclophosphamide and aspirin (RACIN trial). Priming of first-strand cDNA relied on TRAV- and TRBV-specific primers (covering alpha and beta chains). With a constant-region primer and a V-primer adapter, TCRs were subjected to roughly 20 PCR cycles of amplification. TCRdb re-called the reads through MiXCR, storing one row per CDR3 protein. The data show just over 90,000 distinct CDR3 sequences, less than 25% seen once.

J is TRBJ2-5 and V is TRBV7-9; perhaps TRBD1 as D (7 bases). This clonotype originated in a female donor with ovarian cancer. Source: PBMCs, taken after low-dose radiotherapy plus immunotherapy. CDR3 loop: CASSLSWEADRYQETQYF. The CDR3 DNA follows: TGTGCCAGCAGCTTAAGTTGGGAGGCGGACAGGTACCAAGAGACCCAGTACTTC. Variable domain in full (rest from reference TRBV7-9 and TRBJ2-5): DTGVSQNPRHKITKRGQNVTFRCDPISEHNRLYWYRQTLGQGPEFLTYFQNEAQLEKSRLLSDRFSAERPKGSFSTLEIQRTEQGDSAMYLCASSLSWEADRYQETQYFGPGTRLLVL.